A selection of T cell receptor beta chains follows, all from one sample in a study of T-cell reconstitution after alpha-beta-depleted transplantation in children. MiXCR, run by TCRdb on the PCR reads, gives a single entry per CDR3 protein. The sample yields a few hundred thousand distinct CDR3 sequences, about a quarter seen once. Sequenced material: PBMCs, mostly from graft donor cells, taken 180 days after TCRalphabeta/CD19-depleted stem cell transplant. Receptors originate from a male patient aged 10 to 17 who had a stem cell transplant for acute lymphoblastic leukemia, so the T cells may come from the graft donor. The conserved cysteine and the conserved F or W are not part of the CDR3 here. Each record gives: V gene, J gene, CDR3 protein.

V gene: TRBV5-1; J gene: TRBJ2-3; CDR3 protein: ASSLEDSDTQY
V gene: TRBV5-1; J gene: TRBJ2-5; CDR3 protein: ASSFTGIQETQY
V gene: TRBV7-6; J gene: TRBJ1-1; CDR3 protein: ASSHGRGEAF
V gene: TRBV18; J gene: TRBJ2-7; CDR3 protein: ASSPKHLYEQY
V gene: TRBV3-1; J gene: TRBJ1-4; CDR3 protein: ASSQGQTNEKLF
V gene: TRBV12-3/TRBV12-4; J gene: TRBJ1-5; CDR3 protein: ASSYGTFNQPQH
V gene: TRBV5-1; J gene: TRBJ2-1; CDR3 protein: ASSALLAGGPRLRDEQF
V gene: TRBV5-1; J gene: TRBJ2-7; CDR3 protein: ASRLAGVYEQY
V gene: TRBV5-1; J gene: TRBJ2-2; CDR3 protein: ASSLLGQDTGELF
V gene: TRBV7-3; J gene: TRBJ2-7; CDR3 protein: ASSFGPYYEQY
V gene: TRBV7-8; J gene: TRBJ2-1; CDR3 protein: ASSLDRLQGVYNEQF
V gene: TRBV7-2; J gene: .; CDR3 protein: ASSRSAPYEQF
V gene: TRBV7-9; J gene: TRBJ1-1; CDR3 protein: ASSDKVTGVNTEAF
V gene: TRBV2; J gene: TRBJ2-1; CDR3 protein: ASTGGGRATGEQF
V gene: TRBV4-1; J gene: TRBJ2-5; CDR3 protein: ASSQDPRRRQETQY
V gene: TRBV16; J gene: TRBJ2-1; CDR3 protein: ASSQWGDRNYNEQF
V gene: TRBV10-3; J gene: TRBJ2-7; CDR3 protein: AISRGTHTYEQY
V gene: TRBV13; J gene: TRBJ2-1; CDR3 protein: ASSLGTGWGTSYNEQF
V gene: TRBV20-1; J gene: TRBJ2-1; CDR3 protein: SAKVRVVDFYNEQF
V gene: TRBV7-9; J gene: TRBJ2-5; CDR3 protein: ASSLERNSFQETQY
V gene: TRBV27; J gene: TRBJ2-7; CDR3 protein: ASSLHGLAGVFYEQY
V gene: TRBV7-9; J gene: TRBJ2-5; CDR3 protein: ASSLVPGTHETQY
V gene: TRBV12-3/TRBV12-4; J gene: TRBJ2-1; CDR3 protein: ASSFSGRTYNEQL
V gene: TRBV18; J gene: TRBJ2-2; CDR3 protein: ASSATSLLNTGELF
V gene: TRBV5-1; J gene: TRBJ2-1; CDR3 protein: ASTVLAGGQGEQF
V gene: TRBV6-2/TRBV6-3; J gene: TRBJ2-7; CDR3 protein: ASSRWTGDEQY
V gene: TRBV10-3; J gene: TRBJ2-1; CDR3 protein: AIGYSNEQF
V gene: TRBV6-5; J gene: TRBJ2-2; CDR3 protein: ASSYSLGNTGELF
V gene: TRBV6-1; J gene: TRBJ1-2; CDR3 protein: ASSRTGSNYGYT
V gene: TRBV28; J gene: TRBJ1-2; CDR3 protein: ASSTPAGSGYGYT
V gene: TRBV20-1; J gene: TRBJ2-5; CDR3 protein: SDRTGTSHETQY
V gene: TRBV5-1; J gene: TRBJ1-5; CDR3 protein: ASSLGQDQPQH
V gene: TRBV25-1; J gene: TRBJ2-7; CDR3 protein: ASSARQFPYEQY
V gene: TRBV4-1; J gene: TRBJ2-1; CDR3 protein: ASSPFGLAPNVHEQF
V gene: TRBV5-1; J gene: TRBJ2-3; CDR3 protein: ASRRGSGPDTQY
V gene: TRBV11-2; J gene: TRBJ2-5; CDR3 protein: ASSATSGPYQETQY
V gene: TRBV6-1; J gene: TRBJ2-7; CDR3 protein: ASSEVGLAGTNEQY
V gene: TRBV5-1; J gene: TRBJ2-2; CDR3 protein: ASSSLPGRDTGELF
V gene: TRBV7-8; J gene: TRBJ2-7; CDR3 protein: ASSLSWLANPYEQY
V gene: TRBV18; J gene: TRBJ2-7; CDR3 protein: ASSPTGTVLSYEQY
V gene: TRBV12-3/TRBV12-4; J gene: TRBJ1-3; CDR3 protein: ASSFWGGSGNTIY
V gene: TRBV7-9; J gene: TRBJ2-2; CDR3 protein: ASSSGPITGELF
V gene: TRBV5-1; J gene: TRBJ2-6; CDR3 protein: ASSPLVLNVLT
V gene: TRBV2; J gene: TRBJ2-7; CDR3 protein: ASVYVRSYEQY
V gene: TRBV7-3; J gene: TRBJ2-5; CDR3 protein: ASSLTREETQY
V gene: TRBV5-4; J gene: TRBJ2-7; CDR3 protein: ASSFGGVRYEQY
V gene: TRBV6-2/TRBV6-3; J gene: TRBJ2-7; CDR3 protein: ASSPPGTSASEQY
V gene: TRBV4-1; J gene: TRBJ2-7; CDR3 protein: ASSRPDYLMREQY
V gene: TRBV24-1; J gene: TRBJ2-1; CDR3 protein: ATTDRGGYNEQF